A single count supports the clone carrying this T cell receptor beta chain. The data belong to a study of blood T cell repertoires in COVID-19. The wider study: Italy, Spain and the United States were the sources of the convalescent and acute COVID-19 samples. The cDNA or gDNA used as material had been derived from T cells, B-cell-depleted T cells, or PBMCs.

The CDR3 is 16 residues long. Germline assignment: CDR1 SQVTM and CDR2 ANQGSEA. The V segment lost 1 base and the J segment 7 bases; nucleotides outside the gene matches: 13. Under the authors' procedure: Estimates of nucleated cell counts were drawn from the amplification of reference gene primers. Assay: immunoSEQ multiplex PCR; the TCRdb copy retains only in-frame clones and omits some. V, J and clone size are taken as reported in that table, and D and trimming were inferred from the DNA itself. The sample contains 100,000 or so clones, around 92% of which appear only once. The chain links TRBV29-1 to TRBJ1-1; 9 bases agree with TRBD1. This clonotype was obtained from a man between 50 and 59 years old with active COVID-19. Sample: peripheral blood. The CDR3 bases are TGCAGCGTTGAAGGGTCCCGGGACAGGGTCCTTGGTGAAGCTTTCTTT. It is translated as CSVEGSRDRVLGEAFF.